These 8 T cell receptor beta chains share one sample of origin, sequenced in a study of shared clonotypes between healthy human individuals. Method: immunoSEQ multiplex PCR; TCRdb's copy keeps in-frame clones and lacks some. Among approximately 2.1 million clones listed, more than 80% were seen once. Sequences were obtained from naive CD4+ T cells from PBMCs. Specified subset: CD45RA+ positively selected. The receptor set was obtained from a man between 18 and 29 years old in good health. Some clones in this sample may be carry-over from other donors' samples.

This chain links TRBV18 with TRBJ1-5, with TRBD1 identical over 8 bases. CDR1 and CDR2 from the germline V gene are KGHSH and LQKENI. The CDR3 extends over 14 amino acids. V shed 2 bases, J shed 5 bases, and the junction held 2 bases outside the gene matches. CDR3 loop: CASSPTGGYQPQHF. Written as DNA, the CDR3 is TGTGCCAGCTCACCAACAGGGGGTTATCAGCCCCAGCATTTT.

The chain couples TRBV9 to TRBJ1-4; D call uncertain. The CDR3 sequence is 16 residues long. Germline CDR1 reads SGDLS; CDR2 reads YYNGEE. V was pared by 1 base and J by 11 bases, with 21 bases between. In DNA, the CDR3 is TGTGCCAGCAGCGTAACCCCGGCTCAAGAGCTCGGGAAACTGTTTTTT. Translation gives CASSVTPAQELGKLFF.

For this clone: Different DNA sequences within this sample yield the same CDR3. The CDR3 DNA is TGTGCCAGCAGTTTATTTAATGAAAAACTGTTTTTT. It yields the protein CASSLFNEKLFF. This rearrangement joins TRBV28 to TRBJ1-4; no firm D call. Trimming pared 1 base from V and 4 bases from J, leaving 1 base between. This CDR3 spans 12 amino acids. CDR1 is MDHEN, CDR2 SYDVKM, per germline. The entire variable domain, with the rest obtained from reference TRBV28 and TRBJ1-4, is as follows: DVKVTQSSRYLVKRTGEKVFLECVQDMDHENMFWYRQDPGLGLRLIYFSYDVKMKEKGDIPEGYSVSREKKERFSLILESASTNQTSMYLCASSLFNEKLFFGSGTQLSVL.

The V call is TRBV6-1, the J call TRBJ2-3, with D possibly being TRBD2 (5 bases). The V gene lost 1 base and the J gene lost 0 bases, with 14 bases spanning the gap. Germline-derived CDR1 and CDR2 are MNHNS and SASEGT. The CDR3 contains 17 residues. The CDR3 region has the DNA TGTGCCAGCAGTGAAGAGATAGCGATACCCAGCACAGATACGCAGTATTTT. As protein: CASSEEIAIPSTDTQYF.

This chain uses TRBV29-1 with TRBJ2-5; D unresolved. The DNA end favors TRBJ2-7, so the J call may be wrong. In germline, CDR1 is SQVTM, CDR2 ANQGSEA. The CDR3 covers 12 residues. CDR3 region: CSVGVSSYEQYF. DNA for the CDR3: TGCAGCGTTGGGGTGAGCTCCTACGAGCAGTACTTC.

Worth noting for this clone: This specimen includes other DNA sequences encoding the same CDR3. The DNA for the CDR3 is TGTGCCAGCAGCCCGACGGCCAGCTCCTACGAGCAGTACTTC. This codes for CASSPTASSYEQYF. This chain uses TRBV11-3 with TRBJ2-7; D unclear. Germline lookup yields CDR1 SGHNT and CDR2 YENEEA. Trimming removed 5 bases at V and 0 bases at J, with 11 bases between. The length of the CDR3 is 14 residues.

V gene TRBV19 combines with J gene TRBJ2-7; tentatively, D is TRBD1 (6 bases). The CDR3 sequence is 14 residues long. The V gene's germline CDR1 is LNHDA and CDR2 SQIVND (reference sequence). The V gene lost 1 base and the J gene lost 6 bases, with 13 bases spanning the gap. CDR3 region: CASSIVGRGGEQYF. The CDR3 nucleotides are TGTGCCAGTAGTATAGTCGGCAGGGGTGGCGAGCAGTACTTC.

The CDR3 region has the DNA TGTGCCAGCAGCCCACGCCGAGGGAGCGGAGGGGTCTACAATGAGCAGTTCTTC. Amino acid sequence: CASSPRRGSGGVYNEQFF. This chain links TRBV7-2 with TRBJ2-1; tentatively, D is TRBD2 (6 bases). Deletions cut 5 bases from V and 3 bases from J, with 23 bases between. Germline CDR1 reads SGHTA; CDR2 reads FQGNSA. The CDR3 consists of 18 residues.